These 6 T cell receptor beta chains were sequenced from one sample in a study of shared clonotypes between healthy human individuals. Clones were sequenced by immunoSEQ multiplex PCR, and TCRdb holds only the in-frame ones, with some missing. The sample gives 100,000 or so clones, less than 50% of which show up once; about 15% is in the top ten. The specimen sequenced was PBMCs. These receptors originate from a woman aged 40-49 years in good health. Some clones in this sample may be carry-over from other donors' samples.

On this clone: Sequence at one end of the junction differs from germline and may be a read error. The chain recombines TRBV7-2 with TRBJ2-7; TRBD1 matches at 7 bases. Germline CDR1 SGHTA, CDR2 FQGNSA. The CDR3 covers 14 residues. Written as DNA, the CDR3 is TGCGCCAGCAGCCCAAGACAGGGTACCTACGAGCAGTACTTC. Its translation: CASSPRQGTYEQYF.

This clone was observed a single time. The chain employs TRBV5-4 and TRBJ2-5, with D tentatively TRBD1 (5 bases). In germline, CDR1 is SGHNT, CDR2 YYREEE (reference sequence). Trimming took 4 bases from V and 4 from J, leaving 11 bases between them. CDR3 length: 13 amino acids. This CDR3 reads CASSPRDSETQYF. The CDR3 nucleotides are TGTGCCAGCAGCCCCAGGGATTCAGAGACCCAGTACTTC.

The CDR3 nucleotides read TGCGCCAGCAGCCAAGACGAGAATCAGCCCCAGCATTTT. This gives the protein CASSQDENQPQHF. The J gene is TRBJ1-5, the V gene TRBV4-1; D call uncertain. V dropped 0 bases and J dropped 4 bases, with 4 bases sitting between them. Looked up from germline, CDR1 is MGHRA and CDR2 is YSYEKL. The CDR3 is 13 residues long.

This chain joins TRBV10-2 and TRBJ2-1; 7 bases agree with TRBD2. The CDR3 runs 15 residues. The V gene's germline CDR1 is WSHSY and CDR2 SAAADI. V dropped 3 bases and J dropped 1; count of bases not matched to a gene: 3. CDR3 sequence reads: CASSDLAASYNEQFF. CDR3 in DNA: TGCGCCAGCAGTGACCTAGCGGCTTCCTACAATGAGCAGTTCTTC.

This clone was counted a few times. The J gene is TRBJ2-1, the V gene TRBV5-1, with D possibly being TRBD2 (6 bases). V was trimmed by 5 bases and J by 2 bases, leaving 14 bases between them. The CDR3 covers 15 residues. Germline CDR1 is SGHRS and CDR2 is YFSETQ. CDR3 bases: TGCGCCAGCAGGGCTACTAGCATCCCCTACAATGAGCAGTTCTTC. Translation: CASRATSIPYNEQFF. Combining the CDR3 with reference TRBV5-1 and TRBJ2-1 gives the whole variable domain KAGVTQTPRYLIKTRGQQVTLSCSPISGHRSVSWYQQTPGQGLQFLFEYFSETQRNKGNFPGRFSGRQFSNSRSEMNVSTLELGDSALYLCASRATSIPYNEQFFGPGTRLTVL.

CDR3 region: CASRNRERSYEQYF. CDR3 nucleotide sequence: TGTGCCAGCAGAAACAGGGAGCGATCCTACGAGCAGTACTTC. The V and J genes are TRBV28 and TRBJ2-5; D may be TRBD1 (6 bases). The J call may be faulty, since TRBJ2-7 better matches the DNA end. The CDR3 runs to 14 residues. CDR1 and CDR2 from the germline V gene are MDHEN and SYDVKM.